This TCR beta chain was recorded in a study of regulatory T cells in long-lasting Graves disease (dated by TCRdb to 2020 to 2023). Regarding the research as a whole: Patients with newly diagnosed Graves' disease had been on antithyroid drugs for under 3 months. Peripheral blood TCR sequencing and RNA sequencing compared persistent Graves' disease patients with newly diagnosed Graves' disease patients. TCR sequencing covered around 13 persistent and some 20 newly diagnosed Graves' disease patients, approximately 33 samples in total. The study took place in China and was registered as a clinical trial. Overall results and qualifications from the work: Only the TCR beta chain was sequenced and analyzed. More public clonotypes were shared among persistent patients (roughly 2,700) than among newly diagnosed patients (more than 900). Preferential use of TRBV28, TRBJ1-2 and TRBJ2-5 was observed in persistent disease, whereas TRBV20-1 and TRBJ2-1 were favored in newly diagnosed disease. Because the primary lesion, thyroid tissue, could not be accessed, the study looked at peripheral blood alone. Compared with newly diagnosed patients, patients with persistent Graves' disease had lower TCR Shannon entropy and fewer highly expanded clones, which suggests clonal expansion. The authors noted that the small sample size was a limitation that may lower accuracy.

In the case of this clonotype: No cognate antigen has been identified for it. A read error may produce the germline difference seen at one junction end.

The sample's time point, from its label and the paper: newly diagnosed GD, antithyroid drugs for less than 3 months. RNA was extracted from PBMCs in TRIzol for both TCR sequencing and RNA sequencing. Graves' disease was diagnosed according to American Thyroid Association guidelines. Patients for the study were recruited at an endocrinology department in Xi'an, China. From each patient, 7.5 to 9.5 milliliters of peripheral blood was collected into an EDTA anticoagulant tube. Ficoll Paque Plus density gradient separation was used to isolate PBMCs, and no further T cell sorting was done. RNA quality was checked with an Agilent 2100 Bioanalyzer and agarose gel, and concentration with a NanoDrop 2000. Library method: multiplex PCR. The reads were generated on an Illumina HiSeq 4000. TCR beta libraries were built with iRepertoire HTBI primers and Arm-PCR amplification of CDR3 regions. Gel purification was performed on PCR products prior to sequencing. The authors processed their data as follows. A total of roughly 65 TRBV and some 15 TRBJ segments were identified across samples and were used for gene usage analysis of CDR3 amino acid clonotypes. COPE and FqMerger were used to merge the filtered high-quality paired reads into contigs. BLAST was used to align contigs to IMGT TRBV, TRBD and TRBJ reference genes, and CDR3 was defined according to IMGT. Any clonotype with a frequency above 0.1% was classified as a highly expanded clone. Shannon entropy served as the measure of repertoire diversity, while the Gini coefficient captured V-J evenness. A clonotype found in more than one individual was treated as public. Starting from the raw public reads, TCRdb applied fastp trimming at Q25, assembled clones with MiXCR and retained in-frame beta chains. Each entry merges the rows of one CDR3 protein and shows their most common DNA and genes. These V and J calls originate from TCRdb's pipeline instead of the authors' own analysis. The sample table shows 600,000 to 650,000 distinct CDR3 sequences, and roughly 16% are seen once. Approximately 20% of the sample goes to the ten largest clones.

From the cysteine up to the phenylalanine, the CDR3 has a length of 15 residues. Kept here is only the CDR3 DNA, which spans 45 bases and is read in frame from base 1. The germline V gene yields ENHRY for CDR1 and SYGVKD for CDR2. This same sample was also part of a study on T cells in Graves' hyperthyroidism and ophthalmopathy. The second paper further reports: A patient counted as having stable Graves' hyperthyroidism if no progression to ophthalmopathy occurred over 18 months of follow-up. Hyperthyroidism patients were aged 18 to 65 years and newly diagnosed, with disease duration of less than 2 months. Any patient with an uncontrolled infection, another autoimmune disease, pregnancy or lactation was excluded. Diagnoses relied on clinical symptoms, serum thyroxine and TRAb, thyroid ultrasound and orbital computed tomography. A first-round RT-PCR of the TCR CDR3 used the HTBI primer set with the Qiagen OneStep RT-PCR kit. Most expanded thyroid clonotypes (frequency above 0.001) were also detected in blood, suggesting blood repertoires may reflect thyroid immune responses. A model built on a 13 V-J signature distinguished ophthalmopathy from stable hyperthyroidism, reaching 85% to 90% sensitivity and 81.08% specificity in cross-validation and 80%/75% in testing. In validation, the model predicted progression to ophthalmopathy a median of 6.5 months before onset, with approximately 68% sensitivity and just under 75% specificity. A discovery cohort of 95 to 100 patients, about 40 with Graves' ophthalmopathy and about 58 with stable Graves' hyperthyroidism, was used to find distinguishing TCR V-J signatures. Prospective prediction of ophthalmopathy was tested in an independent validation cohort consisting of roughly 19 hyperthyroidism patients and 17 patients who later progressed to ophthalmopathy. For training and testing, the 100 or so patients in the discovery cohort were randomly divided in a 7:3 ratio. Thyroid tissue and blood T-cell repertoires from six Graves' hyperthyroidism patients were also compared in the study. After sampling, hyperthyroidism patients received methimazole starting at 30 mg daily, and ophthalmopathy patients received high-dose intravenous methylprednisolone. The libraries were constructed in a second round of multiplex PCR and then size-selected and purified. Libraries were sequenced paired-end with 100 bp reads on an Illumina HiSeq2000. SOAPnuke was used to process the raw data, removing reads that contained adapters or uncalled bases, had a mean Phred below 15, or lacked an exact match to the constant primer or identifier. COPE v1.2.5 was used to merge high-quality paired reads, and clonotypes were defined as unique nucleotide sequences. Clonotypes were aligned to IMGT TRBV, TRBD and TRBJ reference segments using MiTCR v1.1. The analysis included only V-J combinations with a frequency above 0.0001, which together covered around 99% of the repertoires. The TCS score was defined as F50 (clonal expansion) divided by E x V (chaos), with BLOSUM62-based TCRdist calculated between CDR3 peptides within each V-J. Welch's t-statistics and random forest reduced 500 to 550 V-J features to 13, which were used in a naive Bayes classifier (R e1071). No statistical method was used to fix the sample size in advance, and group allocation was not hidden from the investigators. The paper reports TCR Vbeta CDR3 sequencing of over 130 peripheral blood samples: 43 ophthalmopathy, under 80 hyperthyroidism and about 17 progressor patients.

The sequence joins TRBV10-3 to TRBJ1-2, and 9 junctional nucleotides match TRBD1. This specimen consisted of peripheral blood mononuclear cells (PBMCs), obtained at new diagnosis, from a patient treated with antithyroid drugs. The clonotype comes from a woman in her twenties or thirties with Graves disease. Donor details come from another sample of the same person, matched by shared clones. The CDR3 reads CASSTGQGTLGGYTF. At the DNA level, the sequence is TGTGCCAGCAGTACGGGACAGGGCACCTTGGGTGGCTACACCTTC.